A single sample gave rise to the 27 T cell receptor beta chains below, sequenced in a study of blood T cell repertoires in COVID-19. Assay used: immunoSEQ multiplex PCR; TCRdb lists only in-frame clones, some missing. This sample has about 140,000 clones, with 84% found just once. The specimen was PBMCs or T cells enriched from blood (not recorded which). These receptors all come from a woman aged 18 to 35 who had been exposed to COVID-19.

The table lists this clone with a count of one. This rearrangement joins TRBV4-2 to TRBJ1-3, with D unresolved. The V end was cut by 4 bases, the J end by 2 bases, with 6 bases between. CDR1 and CDR2 (germline): LGHNA, YNFKEQ. This CDR3 region has 13 residues. The DNA for the CDR3 is TGTGCCAGCAGCCCGACTCCTGGAAACACCATATATTTT. It specifies CASSPTPGNTIYF.

V and J are TRBV30 and TRBJ1-2, with a tentative D call TRBD1 (5 bases). Looked up from germline, CDR1 is GTSNPN and CDR2 is SVGIG (reference sequence). Trimming took 3 bases from V and 4 from J, leaving 12 bases between them. This CDR3 has 13 residues. The CDR3 spells CAWRDGHTYGYTF. The CDR3 DNA reads TGTGCCTGGAGGGATGGACACACCTATGGCTACACCTTC. Drawing the rest from reference TRBV30 and TRBJ1-2, the complete variable domain is SQTIHQWPATLVQPVGSPLSLECTVEGTSNPNLYWYRQAAGRGLQLLFYSVGIGQISSEVPQNLSASRPQDRQFILSSKKLLLSDSGFYLCAWRDGHTYGYTFGSGTRLTVV.

This chain connects TRBV18 to TRBJ2-2; 11 bases are shared with TRBD2. V lost 6 bases, J lost 4 bases, and 4 bases stayed unmatched. The CDR3 contains 15 residues. CDR1 KGHSH and CDR2 LQKENI come from the germline V gene. As DNA, the CDR3 is TGTGCCAGCTCCCAGACTAGCGGGGTCACCGGGGAGCTGTTTTTT. Translating it yields CASSQTSGVTGELFF. The full variable domain, with the rest looked up from reference TRBV18 and TRBJ2-2, is NAGVMQNPRHLVRRRGQEARLRCSPMKGHSHVYWYRQLPEEGLKFMVYLQKENIIDESGMPKERFSAEFPKEGPSILRIQQVVRGDSAAYFCASSQTSGVTGELFFGEGSRLTVL.

CDR3 loop: CASSLASTDTQYF. The CDR3 DNA follows: TGCGCCAGCAGCTTAGCGAGCACAGATACGCAGTATTTT. The chain recombines TRBV5-1 with TRBJ2-3; D remains unclear. Germline V gene lookup returns CDR1 SGHRS and CDR2 YFSETQ. The CDR3 is 13 amino acids. The V end was cut by 2 bases, the J end by 0 bases, with 4 bases between.

The chain is built from TRBV30 and TRBJ1-2; D unresolved. V dropped 1 base and J dropped 5 bases, with 8 bases sitting between them. Germline values: CDR1 GTSNPN, CDR2 SVGIG (reference sequence). The length of the CDR3 is 12 residues. As DNA, the CDR3 is TGTGCCTGGAGTGCAGGAGGATATGGCTACACCTTC. Its translation: CAWSAGGYGYTF.

V usage is TRBV5-1 and J usage is TRBJ2-1; 7 bases fit TRBD1. The CDR3 has 15 amino acids. V gave up 0 bases and J gave up 4 bases; unmatched junction bases: 4. In germline, CDR1 is SGHRS, CDR2 YFSETQ. The CDR3 DNA reads as TGCGCCAGCAGCTTGGCCGGGACAGAGTACAATGAGCAGTTCTTC. It is translated as CASSLAGTEYNEQFF.

The chain links TRBV19 to TRBJ2-3, with 12 bases that match TRBD1. V shed 9 bases, J shed 5 bases, and the junction held 12 bases outside the gene matches. CDR1 LNHDA and CDR2 SQIVND come from the germline V gene (reference sequence). The CDR3 spans 16 residues. This chain's CDR3 is CASQDGTGGGRDTQYF. The DNA for the CDR3 is TGTGCCAGCCAAGACGGGACAGGGGGCGGGAGAGATACGCAGTATTTT.

J is TRBJ1-5 and V is TRBV28, with unresolved D. Trimming shortened V by 3 bases and J by 1 base, and 13 bases separated the two germline ends. Germline V CDR1 and CDR2: MDHEN, SYDVKM. The CDR3 consists of 16 residues. CDR3 bases: TGTGCCAGCAGTTTGATCCGGGGTGGGAGCAATCAGCCCCAGCATTTT. Its translation: CASSLIRGGSNQPQHF.

The chain carries TRBV3-1 (or the pseudogene TRBV3-2) and TRBJ1-2; 7 bases are a match to TRBD1. The CDR3 is made up of 13 amino acids. The V gene's germline CDR1 is LGHDT and CDR2 YNNKEL (reference sequence). The ends lost 4 bases at V and 8 bases at J; junction bases unmatched: 7. CDR3 region: CASSRTQTGGYTF. CDR3 bases: TGTGCCAGCAGCCGGACTCAGACAGGGGGCTACACCTTC.

J is TRBJ2-3 and V is TRBV12-5, with D tentatively TRBD1 (6 bases). Germline values: CDR1 LGHNT, CDR2 FRNRAP. The CDR3 is 14 amino acids. Trimming pared 4 bases from V and 0 bases from J, leaving 8 bases between. CDR3 sequence: CASGWTASTDTQYF. The CDR3 region has the DNA TGTGCTAGTGGTTGGACAGCTAGCACAGATACGCAGTATTTT.

The chain is built from TRBV14 and TRBJ2-3; no reliable D call. Germline CDR1 reads SGHDN; CDR2 reads FVKESK. The CDR3 runs to 16 residues. Trimming took 0 bases from V and 0 from J, leaving 10 bases between them. The CDR3 nucleotides are TGTGCCAGCAGCCAAGAGGTCCGAACTAGCACAGATACGCAGTATTTT. This translates into CASSQEVRTSTDTQYF.

This clone was detected a few times. The rearrangement joins TRBV18 to TRBJ1-1; D gene unclear. With 6 bases removed from V and 5 bases from J, the gap between germline ends came to 13 bases. The CDR3 spans 13 residues. Germline CDR1 and CDR2: KGHSH and LQKENI. CDR3 sequence reads: CASSPGVRTEAFF. The CDR3 nucleotides are TGTGCCAGCTCCCCCGGAGTGAGGACTGAAGCTTTCTTT.

The chain links TRBV5-1 to TRBJ1-4; D remains ambiguous. The ends were cut back, 4 bases at V and 0 bases at J, with 10 bases in the middle. Germline CDR1 reads SGHRS; CDR2 reads YFSETQ. CDR3 length: 15 residues. CDR3: CASSVGDATNEKLFF. DNA of the CDR3: TGCGCCAGCAGCGTCGGGGATGCAACTAATGAAAAACTGTTTTTT.

This chain connects TRBV6-2 or TRBV6-3 to TRBJ1-2; no clear D. Germline assignment: CDR1 MNHEY and CDR2 SVGEGT. CDR3 length equals 21 residues. V shed 3 bases and J shed 1 base, with 30 bases lying between them. CDR3 protein: CASSYFSGARSEGPHNYGYTF. The CDR3 DNA reads TGTGCCAGCAGTTATTTTAGTGGTGCTCGGTCGGAGGGCCCCCATAACTATGGCTACACCTTC.

This chain connects TRBV27 to TRBJ2-2; 11 nucleotides match TRBD2. The CDR3 totals 18 residues. V shed 2 bases, J shed 5 bases, and the junction held 10 bases outside the gene matches. Germline V lookup: CDR1 MNHEY, CDR2 SMNVEV (reference sequence). For the CDR3, the DNA is TGTGCCAGCAGTTTAGCTAATTTAGCGGGAGGGCCAACCGGGGAGCTGTTTTTT. Amino acids: CASSLANLAGGPTGELFF.

This clone was picked up a small number of times. V is TRBV5-1 and J is TRBJ2-2; 7 bases fit TRBD1. Germline values: CDR1 SGHRS, CDR2 YFSETQ. J was trimmed by 3 bases and V by 2 bases; bases with no gene match: 4. The CDR3 has 15 amino acids. The CDR3 nucleotides read TGCGCCAGCAGCTTAAGACAGGGCGACACCGGGGAGCTGTTTTTT. It yields the protein CASSLRQGDTGELFF.

The table lists this clone with a few counts. V and J are TRBV6-2 or TRBV6-3 and TRBJ1-5, with unresolved D. Germline CDR1 MNHEY, CDR2 SVGEGT. V was trimmed by 0 bases and J by 3 bases, leaving 9 bases between them. The CDR3 is made up of 15 amino acids. The CDR3 loop is CASSYSGRLNQPQHF. In DNA, the CDR3 is TGTGCCAGCAGTTACTCGGGGAGACTCAATCAGCCCCAGCATTTT.

The genes are TRBV27 and TRBJ1-2; D is possibly TRBD1 (5 bases). The CDR3 runs 14 residues. CDR1 is MNHEY, CDR2 SMNVEV, per germline (reference sequence). Trimming stripped 5 bases from V and 7 bases from J, with 17 bases between. The CDR3 reads CASSPRRQTLGYTF. The DNA of the CDR3 is TGTGCCAGCAGTCCCCGGCGACAGACACTTGGCTACACCTTC.

J is TRBJ2-5 and V is TRBV5-1; the match to TRBD2 covers 12 bases. The V gene's germline CDR1 is SGHRS and CDR2 YFSETQ. Losses at the gene ends were 4 bases for V and 4 bases for J; bases not matched to a gene: 2. This CDR3 is built from 14 residues. The CDR3, as DNA: TGCGCCAGCAGCCTGGGACTAGCGGGAGAGACCCAGTACTTC. This sequence encodes CASSLGLAGETQYF. The whole variable domain, remainder taken from reference TRBV5-1 and TRBJ2-5, is KAGVTQTPRYLIKTRGQQVTLSCSPISGHRSVSWYQQTPGQGLQFLFEYFSETQRNKGNFPGRFSGRQFSNSRSEMNVSTLELGDSALYLCASSLGLAGETQYFGPGTRLLVL.

This clone was detected once. The J gene is TRBJ2-3, the V gene TRBV10-3, with 8 bases matching TRBD2. The CDR3 runs 13 residues. CDR1 and CDR2 (germline): ENHRY, SYGVKD. Trimming at V came to 7 bases and at J to 4 bases, leaving 4 bases not matched to a gene. The CDR3 sequence: CAITAGASDTQYF. DNA of the CDR3: TGTGCCATCACAGCGGGAGCATCAGATACGCAGTATTTT.

The chain carries TRBV6-4 and TRBJ2-7, with TRBD2 matching 13 bases. The CDR3 covers 14 residues. The V gene's germline CDR1 is MRHNA and CDR2 SNTAGT. V lost 6 bases and J lost 5; bases outside the gene matches: 4. CDR3 nucleotides: TGTGCCAGCAGCAGACTAGCGGGAGGTAACGAGCAGTACTTC. Translation: CASSRLAGGNEQYF.

The chain employs TRBV7-2 and TRBJ2-1; tentatively, D is TRBD1 (6 bases). Germline values: CDR1 SGHTA, CDR2 FQGNSA. This CDR3 is built from 14 residues. The V and J ends lost 3 bases and 6 bases respectively, with 12 bases between them. CDR3 sequence (DNA): TGTGCCAGCAGCTTTCCCGCAGGGGTCAATGAGCAGTTCTTC. Its translation is CASSFPAGVNEQFF.

The chain links TRBV12-3 or TRBV12-4 to TRBJ1-1, with D unresolved. The germline V and J ends were trimmed by 7 bases and 2 bases, with 5 bases remaining between them. The CDR3 loop spans 11 amino acids. The CDR3 nucleotides read TGTGCCAGCATTACTAACACTGAAGCTTTCTTT. It is translated as CASITNTEAFF.

The chain employs TRBV28 and TRBJ2-3, with TRBD2 matching 9 bases. The germline gives CDR1 MDHEN, CDR2 SYDVKM. This CDR3 is 16 amino acids long. V shed 5 bases and J 5 bases; nucleotides not matched to a gene: 11. The CDR3 DNA sequence: TGTGCCAGCAGTCCCCTCGAGCGGGAGGCTGTAGATACGCAGTATTTT. Its translation is CASSPLEREAVDTQYF.

The CDR3 loop is CASSPRTVQYNEQFF. The CDR3 nucleotides read TGTGCCAGCAGCCCGCGGACAGTGCAATACAATGAGCAGTTCTTC. The gene calls are TRBV5-6 and TRBJ2-1, with D perhaps matching TRBD1 (6 bases). Trimming took 4 bases from V and 4 from J, leaving 15 bases between them. This CDR3 contains 15 residues. Germline CDR1 SGHDT, CDR2 YYEEEE.

The rearrangement links TRBV28 to TRBJ1-2, with 9 bases lining up with TRBD1. The CDR3 is 14 amino acids. V gave up 6 bases and J gave up 8 bases; unmatched junction bases: 10. The germline CDR1 and CDR2 sequences are MDHEN and SYDVKM. As DNA, the CDR3 is TGTGCCAGCAGGCAACAGGGGGCGAGGGGGGGCTACACCTTC. Translating gives CASRQQGARGGYTF.

J is TRBJ1-5 and V is TRBV18; 7 nucleotides line up with TRBD1. Germline V gene sequence: CDR1 KGHSH, CDR2 LQKENI. The CDR3 extends over 13 amino acids. The junction had 5 bases not matched to a gene; V was cut back by 3 bases and J by 9 bases. CDR3 protein: CASSPGQAGPQHF. CDR3 DNA sequence: TGTGCCAGCTCACCTGGACAGGCTGGGCCCCAGCATTTT.